These T cell receptor beta chains were read from a single sample in a study of pediatric ulcerative colitis. TCRdb keeps only in-frame clones here, not all; method: immunoSEQ multiplex PCR. The sample holds approximately 9,300 clones; around nine tenths are singletons and the top ten take 6.5% to 9%. Material for sequencing was blood. The receptors stem from a girl between 10 and 17 years old with moderate ulcerative colitis. Each CDR3 is given with its conserved first and last residue. D genes are given only for firm matches.

v_call,d_call,j_call,cdr3_aa,cdr3_nt
TRBV4-1,-,TRBJ1-4,CASSPAATATNEKLFF,TGCGCCAGCAGCCCCGCCGCGACAGCAACTAATGAAAAACTGTTTTTT
TRBV15,TRBD1,TRBJ2-7,CATSSTGAAYEQYF,TGTGCCACCAGCAGCACAGGGGCCGCCTACGAGCAGTACTTC
TRBV10-1,TRBD2,TRBJ2-7,CASSDGASGTYEQYF,TGCGCCAGCAGTGACGGGGCTAGCGGAACCTACGAGCAGTACTTC
TRBV30,TRBD1,TRBJ2-2,CAWAPGQGTGELFF,TGTGCCTGGGCCCCGGGACAGGGGACCGGGGAGCTGTTTTTT
TRBV7-7,-,TRBJ2-7,CASSFGGEYEQYF,TGTGCTAGCAGCTTTGGCGGCGAGTACGAGCAGTACTTC
TRBV28,-,TRBJ2-7,CASSRPGAYEQYF,TGTGCCAGCTCCCGGCCTGGGGCCTACGAGCAGTACTTC
TRBV5-1,TRBD1,TRBJ2-3,CASSLAGQVGPDTQYF,TGCGCCAGCAGCTTGGCGGGACAGGTCGGCCCAGATACGCAGTATTTT
TRBV30,-,TRBJ1-2,CAWSPGYGYTF,TGTGCCTGGTCCCCTGGGTATGGCTACACCTTC
TRBV6-1,TRBD2,TRBJ2-7,CASSEGLAGVGYEQYF,TGTGCCAGCAGTGAGGGACTAGCGGGTGTAGGCTACGAGCAGTACTTC
TRBV14,TRBD2,TRBJ2-3,CASSPLPGRGGQDTQYF,TGTGCCAGCAGTCCCCTCCCGGGGCGGGGGGGCCAAGATACGCAGTATTTT
TRBV11-2,-,TRBJ2-5,CASEFSGEETQYF,TGTGCCAGCGAATTCTCCGGGGAAGAGACCCAGTACTTC
TRBV6-1,TRBD1,TRBJ1-6,CASSARQGLNSPLHF,TGTGCCAGCAGCGCGAGACAGGGCTTAAATTCACCCCTCCACTTT
TRBV5-1,-,TRBJ1-1,CASSLELGTEAFF,TGCGCCAGCAGCTTGGAGTTGGGAACTGAAGCTTTCTTT